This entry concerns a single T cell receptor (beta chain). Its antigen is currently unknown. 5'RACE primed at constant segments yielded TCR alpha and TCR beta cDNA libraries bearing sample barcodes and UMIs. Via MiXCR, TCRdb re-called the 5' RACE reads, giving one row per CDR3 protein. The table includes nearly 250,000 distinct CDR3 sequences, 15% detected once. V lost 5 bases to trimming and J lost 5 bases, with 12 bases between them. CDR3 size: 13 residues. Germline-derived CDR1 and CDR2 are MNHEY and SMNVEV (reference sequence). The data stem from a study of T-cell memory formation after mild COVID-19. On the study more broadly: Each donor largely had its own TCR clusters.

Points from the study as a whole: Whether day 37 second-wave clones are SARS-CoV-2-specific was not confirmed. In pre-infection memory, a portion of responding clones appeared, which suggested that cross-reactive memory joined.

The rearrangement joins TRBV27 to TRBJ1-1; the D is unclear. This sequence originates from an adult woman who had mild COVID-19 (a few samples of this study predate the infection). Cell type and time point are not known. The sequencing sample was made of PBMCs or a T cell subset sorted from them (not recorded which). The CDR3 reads CASSPQRRTEAFF. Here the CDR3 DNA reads TGTGCCAGCAGTCCCCAGAGGCGTACTGAAGCTTTCTTT.